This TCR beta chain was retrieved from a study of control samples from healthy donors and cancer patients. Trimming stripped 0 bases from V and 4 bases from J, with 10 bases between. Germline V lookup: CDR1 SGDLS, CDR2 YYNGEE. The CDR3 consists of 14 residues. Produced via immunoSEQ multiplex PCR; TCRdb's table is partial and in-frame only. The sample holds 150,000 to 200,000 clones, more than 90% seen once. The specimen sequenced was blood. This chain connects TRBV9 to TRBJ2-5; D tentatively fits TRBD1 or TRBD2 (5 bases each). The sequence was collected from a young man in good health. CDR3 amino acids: CASSVGVGVETQYF. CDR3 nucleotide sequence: TGTGCCAGCAGCGTAGGTGTGGGGGTAGAGACCCAGTACTTC.